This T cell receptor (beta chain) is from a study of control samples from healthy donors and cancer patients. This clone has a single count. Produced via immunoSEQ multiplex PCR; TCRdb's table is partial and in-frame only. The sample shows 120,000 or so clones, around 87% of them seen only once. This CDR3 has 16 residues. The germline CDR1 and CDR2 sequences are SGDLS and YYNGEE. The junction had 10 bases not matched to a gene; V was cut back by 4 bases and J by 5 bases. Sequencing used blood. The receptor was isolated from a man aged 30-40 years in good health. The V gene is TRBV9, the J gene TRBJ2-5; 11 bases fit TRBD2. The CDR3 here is CASSSRLAGIAETQYF. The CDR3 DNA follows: TGTGCCAGCAGCTCCCGACTAGCGGGGATAGCGGAGACCCAGTACTTC.